This TCR beta chain was profiled in a study of glioma-infiltrating T cells after dendritic cell vaccination. Study overall: Dendritic cells derived from monocytes and pulsed with autologous tumor lysate formed the vaccine.

Noted time point: after dendritic cell vaccination, including at tumor progression/relapse. Trimming cost V 5 bases and J 1 base; bases outside gene matches: 10. The CDR3 consists of 18 residues. CDR1 is SGHRS, CDR2 YFSETQ, per germline. Produced via immunoSEQ multiplex PCR; TCRdb's table is partial and in-frame only. The table lists 90,000 to 110,000 clones, around 90% of them singletons. The rearrangement uses TRBV5-1 and TRBJ2-3; 13 bases are shared with TRBD2. The specimen comprised blood, sampled after dendritic cell vaccination. This receptor was identified in a human donor with glioblastoma. CDR3 in amino acids: CASRLAGGLLSGTDTQYF. For the CDR3, the DNA is TGCGCCAGCAGACTAGCGGGGGGGCTCCTGTCTGGCACAGATACGCAGTATTTT.